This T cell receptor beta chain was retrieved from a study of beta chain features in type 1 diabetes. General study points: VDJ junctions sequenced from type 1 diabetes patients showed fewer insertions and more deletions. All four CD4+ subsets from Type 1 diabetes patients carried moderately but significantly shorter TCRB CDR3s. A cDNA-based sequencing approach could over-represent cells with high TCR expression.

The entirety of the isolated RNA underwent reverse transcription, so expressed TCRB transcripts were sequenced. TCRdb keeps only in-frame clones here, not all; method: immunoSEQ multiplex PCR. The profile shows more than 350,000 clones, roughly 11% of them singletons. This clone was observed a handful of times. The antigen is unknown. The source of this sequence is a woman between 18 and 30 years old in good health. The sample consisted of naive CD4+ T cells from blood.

Here the CDR3 DNA reads TGTGCCAGCAGTGAAGAAGTGGCCGGGGAGCTGTTTTTT. This sequence encodes CASSEEVAGELFF. The chain joins TRBV2 to TRBJ2-2; D gene uncertain. V lost 1 base to trimming and J lost 6 bases, with 6 bases between them. The length of the CDR3 is 13 residues. Germline CDR1 SNHLY, CDR2 FYNNEI.